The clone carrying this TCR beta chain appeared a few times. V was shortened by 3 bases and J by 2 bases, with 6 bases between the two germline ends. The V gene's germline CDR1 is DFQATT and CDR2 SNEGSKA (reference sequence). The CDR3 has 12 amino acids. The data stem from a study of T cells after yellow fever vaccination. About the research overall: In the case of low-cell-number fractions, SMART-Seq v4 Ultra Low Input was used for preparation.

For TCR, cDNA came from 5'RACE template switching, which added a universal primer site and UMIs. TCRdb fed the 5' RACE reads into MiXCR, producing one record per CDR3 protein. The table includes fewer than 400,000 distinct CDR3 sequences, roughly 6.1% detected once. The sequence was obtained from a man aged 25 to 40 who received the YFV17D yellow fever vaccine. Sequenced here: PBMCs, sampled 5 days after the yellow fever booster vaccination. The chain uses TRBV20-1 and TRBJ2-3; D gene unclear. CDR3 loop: CSASPNTDTQYF. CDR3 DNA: TGCAGTGCTAGCCCCAACACAGATACGCAGTATTTT.